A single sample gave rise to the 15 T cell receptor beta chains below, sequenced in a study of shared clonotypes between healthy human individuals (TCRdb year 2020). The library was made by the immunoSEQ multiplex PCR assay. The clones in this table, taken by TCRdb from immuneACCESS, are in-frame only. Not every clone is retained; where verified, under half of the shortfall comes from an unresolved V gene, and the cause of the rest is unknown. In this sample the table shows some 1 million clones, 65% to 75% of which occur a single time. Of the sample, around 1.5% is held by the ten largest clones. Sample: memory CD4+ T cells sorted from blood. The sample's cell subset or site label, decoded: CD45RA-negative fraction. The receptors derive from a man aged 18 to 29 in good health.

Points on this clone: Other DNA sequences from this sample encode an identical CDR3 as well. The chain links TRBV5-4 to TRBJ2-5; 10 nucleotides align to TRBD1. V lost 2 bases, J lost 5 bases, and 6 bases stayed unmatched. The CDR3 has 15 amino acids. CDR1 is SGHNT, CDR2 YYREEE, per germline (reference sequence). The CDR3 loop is CASSFTTGGKETQYF. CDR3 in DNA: TGTGCCAGCAGCTTTACGACAGGGGGCAAGGAGACCCAGTACTTC.

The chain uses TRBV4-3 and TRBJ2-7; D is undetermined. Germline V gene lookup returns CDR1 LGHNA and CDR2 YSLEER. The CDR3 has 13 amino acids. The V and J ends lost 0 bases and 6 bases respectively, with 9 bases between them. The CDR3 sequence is CASSQDETAEQYF. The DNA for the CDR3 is TGCGCCAGCAGCCAAGATGAGACTGCCGAGCAGTACTTC.

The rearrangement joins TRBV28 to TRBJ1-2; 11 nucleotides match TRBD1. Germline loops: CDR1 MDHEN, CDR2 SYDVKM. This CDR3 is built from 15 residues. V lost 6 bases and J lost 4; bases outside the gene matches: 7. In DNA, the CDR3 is TGTGCCAGCAGCGGGACAGGGGGTACTCTCTATGGCTACACCTTC. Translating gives CASSGTGGTLYGYTF.

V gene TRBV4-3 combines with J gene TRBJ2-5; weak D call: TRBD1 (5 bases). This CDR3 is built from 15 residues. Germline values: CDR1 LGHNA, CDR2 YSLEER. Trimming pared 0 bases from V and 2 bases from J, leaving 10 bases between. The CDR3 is CASSQDPGLQETQYF. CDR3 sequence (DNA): TGCGCCAGCAGCCAAGATCCAGGGCTTCAAGAGACCCAGTACTTC.

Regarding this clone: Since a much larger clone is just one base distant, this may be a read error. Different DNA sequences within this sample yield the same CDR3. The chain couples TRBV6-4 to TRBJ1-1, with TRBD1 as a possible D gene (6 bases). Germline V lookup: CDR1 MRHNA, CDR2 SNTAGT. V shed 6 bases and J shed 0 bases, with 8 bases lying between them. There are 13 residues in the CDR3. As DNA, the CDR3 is TGTGCCAGCAGAGGACAGTTGAACACTGAAGCTTTCTTT. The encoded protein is CASRGQLNTEAFF.

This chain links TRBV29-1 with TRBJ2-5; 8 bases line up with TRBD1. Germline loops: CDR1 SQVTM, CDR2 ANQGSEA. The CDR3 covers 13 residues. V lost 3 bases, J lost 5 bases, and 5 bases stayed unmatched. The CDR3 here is CSVDGQGRETQYF. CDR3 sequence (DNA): TGCAGCGTTGACGGACAGGGAAGGGAGACCCAGTACTTC. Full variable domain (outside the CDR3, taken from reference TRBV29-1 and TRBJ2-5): SAVISQKPSRDICQRGTSLTIQCQVDSQVTMMFWYRQQPGQSLTLIATANQGSEATYESGFVIDKFPISRPNLTFSTLTVSNMSPEDSSIYLCSVDGQGRETQYFGPGTRLLVL.

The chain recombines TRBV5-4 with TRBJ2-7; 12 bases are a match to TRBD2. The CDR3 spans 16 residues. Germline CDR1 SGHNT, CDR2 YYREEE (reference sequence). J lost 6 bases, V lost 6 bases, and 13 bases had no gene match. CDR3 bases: TGTGCCAGCAATAGACAAACTAGCGGGAGGAAAGGCGAGCAGTACTTC. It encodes CASNRQTSGRKGEQYF.

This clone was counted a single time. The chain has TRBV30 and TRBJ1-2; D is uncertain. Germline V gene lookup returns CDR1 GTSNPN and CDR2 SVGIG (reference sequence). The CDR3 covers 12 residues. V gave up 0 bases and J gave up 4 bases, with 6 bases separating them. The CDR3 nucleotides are TGTGCCTGGAGTGTAGAAGGCTATGGCTACACCTTC. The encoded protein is CAWSVEGYGYTF.

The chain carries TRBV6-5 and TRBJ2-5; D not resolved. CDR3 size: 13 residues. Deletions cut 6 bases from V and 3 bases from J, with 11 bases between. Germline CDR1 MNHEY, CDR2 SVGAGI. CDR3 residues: CASRMNRKETQYF. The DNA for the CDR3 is TGTGCCAGCAGGATGAACAGAAAAGAGACCCAGTACTTC.

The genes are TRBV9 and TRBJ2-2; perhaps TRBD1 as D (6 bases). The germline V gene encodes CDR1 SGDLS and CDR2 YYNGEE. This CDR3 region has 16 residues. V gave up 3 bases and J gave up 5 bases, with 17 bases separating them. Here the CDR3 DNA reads TGTGCCAGCAGCGCCCGACAGGCCTGGGAAACCGGGGAGCTGTTTTTT. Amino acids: CASSARQAWETGELFF.

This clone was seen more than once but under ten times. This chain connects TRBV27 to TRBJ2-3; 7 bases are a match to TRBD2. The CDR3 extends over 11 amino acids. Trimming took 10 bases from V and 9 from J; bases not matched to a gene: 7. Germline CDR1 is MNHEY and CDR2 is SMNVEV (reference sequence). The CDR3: CATERGGTQYF. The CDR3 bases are TGTGCCACCGAGCGGGGCGGAACGCAGTATTTT.

The CDR3 sequence: CASSLTFPETQYF. The CDR3 nucleotides are TGTGCCAGCAGTTTGACCTTCCCGGAGACCCAGTACTTC. The rearrangement links TRBV28 to TRBJ2-5; D ambiguous. Germline V lookup: CDR1 MDHEN, CDR2 SYDVKM. This CDR3 region has 13 residues. V was shortened by 3 bases and J by 5 bases, with 10 bases between the two germline ends.

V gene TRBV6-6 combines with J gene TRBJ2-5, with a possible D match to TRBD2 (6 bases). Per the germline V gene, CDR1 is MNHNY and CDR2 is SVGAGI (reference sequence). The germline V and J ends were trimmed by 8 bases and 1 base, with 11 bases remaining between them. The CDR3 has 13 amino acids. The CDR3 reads CASGRGLQETQYF. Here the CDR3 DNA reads TGTGCCAGCGGGCGGGGCCTCCAAGAGACCCAGTACTTC.

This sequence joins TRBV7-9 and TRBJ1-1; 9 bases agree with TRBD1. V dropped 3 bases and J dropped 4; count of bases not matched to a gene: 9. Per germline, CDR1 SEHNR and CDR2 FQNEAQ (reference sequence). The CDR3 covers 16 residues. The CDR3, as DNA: TGTGCCAGCAGCTTGGGCTGGGACAGGGAAGTCACTGAAGCTTTCTTT. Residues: CASSLGWDREVTEAFF.

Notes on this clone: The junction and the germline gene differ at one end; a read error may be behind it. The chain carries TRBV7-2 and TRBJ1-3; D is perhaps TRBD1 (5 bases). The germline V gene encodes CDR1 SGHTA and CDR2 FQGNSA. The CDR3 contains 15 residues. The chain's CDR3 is CASSLDSGSANTIYF. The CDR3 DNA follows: TGTGCCAGCAGCTTAGATTCAGGGTCTGCAAACACCATATATTTT.